This TCR beta chain derives from a study of T cell repertoires in cytomegalovirus infection (dated by TCRdb to between 2018 and 2021). Some background on the complete study: Peptide stimulations targeted recently identified HLA-C-restricted CMV epitopes, whose presentation resists viral immunomodulation, together with well-studied HLA-B-restricted epitopes. Donor HLA type was relevant to the analysis, as public TCR beta signatures indicated carriage of CMV infection together with the matching HLA type. Points the paper makes about the study in general: The ex vivo response was dominated by HLA-C-restricted CMV-specific TCR beta clonotypes, which also provided the single most frequent clonotype in two of eight donors. In both this cohort and an independent cohort of 350 to 400 donors, the cumulative frequency of public TCR beta family members distinguished carriers of CMV infection plus the relevant HLA type.

Of note for this clonotype: This clone's antigen is unknown. The record has no base qualities; no much larger clone is one base away.

This specimen's treatment or condition label, per the study, means: in vitro stimulation with specific CMV peptide epitopes to enrich CMV-specific T cells. Reads for this sample came from an Illumina HiSeq 1500. TCRdb reworked the public reads: Q25 trimming with fastp, MiXCR clone assembly, productive beta chains retained. Each entry is one CDR3 protein sequence, shown with its most common DNA and genes. Across this sample there are under 500,000 distinct CDR3 sequences, with 40% to 50% seen only once. The ten largest account for around 44% of the sample. The CDR3 spans 15 residues, from the cysteine through the phenylalanine. The only DNA kept is the CDR3, 45 bases in frame from the first base. Looking up the germline V gene (reference sequence) yields CDR1 DFQATT and CDR2 SNEGSKA. Germline trimming amounts to 4 bases on V and 10 bases on J, with 10 as the count of junction bases outside the gene matches.

The chain uses TRBV20-1 and TRBJ1-6; TRBD1 lines up with 10 middle nucleotides. The material was cultured PBMCs, obtained from culture after CMV antigen stimulation. The sequence was collected from a human donor in good health (CMV status not recorded). Some clones in this sample may be carry-over from other donors' samples. The sequenced DNA is TGCAGTGCTACTTTGGGACAGGGGAAGGGGTCACCCCTCCACTTT. This codes for CSATLGQGKGSPLHF.